This T cell receptor beta chain came from a study of shared clonotypes between healthy human individuals. The donors were adults (healthy and HIV-negative) with no recent acute infections or vaccinations. With respect to this clone: Other DNA sequences in this specimen translate into the identical CDR3.

Germline loops: CDR1 SGHTA, CDR2 FQGTGA. This CDR3 has 13 residues. V lost 4 bases to trimming and J lost 1 base, with 7 bases between them. In replicate PCRs of unsorted PBMC, around 310 ng DNA, around 30,000 T cell genomes, was used. On ten immunoSEQ deep assay plates, unsorted PBMC DNA was sequenced. Sequencing used immunoSEQ multiplex PCR; TCRdb keeps in-frame clones, though not all of them. The sample lists approximately 500,000 clones; approximately 78% were seen once. This chain connects TRBV7-3 to TRBJ1-1, with a possible D match to TRBD1 (6 bases). Sequencing was performed on PBMCs. The sequence derives from a woman between 35 and 50 years old in good health. Some clones in this sample may be carry-over from other donors' samples. In nucleotides, the CDR3 is TGTGCCAGCAGCTCGGACAGGAACACTGAAGCTTTCTTT. Translated, it gives CASSSDRNTEAFF.